One and the same sample provided the 2 T cell receptor beta chains below, sequenced in a study of control samples from healthy donors and cancer patients. TCRdb keeps only in-frame clones here, not all; method: immunoSEQ multiplex PCR. The data contain some 150,000 clones, around 94% of them singletons. Sequences were obtained from PBMCs. These receptors were taken from a man between 60 and 75 years old with colorectal cancer.

The rearrangement joins TRBV6-5 to TRBJ2-1; maybe TRBD2 (5 bases). The CDR3 is 13 residues long. Trimming took 0 bases from V and 6 from J, leaving 6 bases between them. The V gene's germline CDR1 is MNHEY and CDR2 SVGAGI. The DNA of the CDR3 is TGTGCCAGCAGTTACTCGGGAGTCAATGAGCAGTTCTTC. It codes for CASSYSGVNEQFF.

The gene calls are TRBV10-3 and TRBJ2-1, with TRBD1 identical over 10 bases. The ends lost 8 bases at V and 7 bases at J; junction bases unmatched: 5. The germline CDR1 and CDR2 sequences are ENHRY and SYGVKD. CDR3 size: 13 residues. The CDR3, as DNA: TGTGCCATCGGACAGGGGGACAGGAATGAGCAGTTCTTC. It is translated as CAIGQGDRNEQFF.